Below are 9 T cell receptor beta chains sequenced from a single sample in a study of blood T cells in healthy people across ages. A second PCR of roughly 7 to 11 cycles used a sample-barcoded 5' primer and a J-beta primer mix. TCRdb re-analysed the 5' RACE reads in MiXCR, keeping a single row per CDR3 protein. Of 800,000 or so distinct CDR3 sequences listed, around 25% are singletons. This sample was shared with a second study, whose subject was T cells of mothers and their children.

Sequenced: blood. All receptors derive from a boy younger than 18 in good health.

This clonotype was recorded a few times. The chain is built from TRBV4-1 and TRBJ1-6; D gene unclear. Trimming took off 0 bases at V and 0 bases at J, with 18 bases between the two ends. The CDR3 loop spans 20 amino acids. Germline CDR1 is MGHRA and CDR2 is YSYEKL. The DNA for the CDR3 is TGCGCCAGCAGCCAAGATGAGGGCCTCTTTTTAGGCTCCTATAATTCACCCCTCCACTTT. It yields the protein CASSQDEGLFLGSYNSPLHF.

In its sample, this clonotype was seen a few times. CDR3 residues: CASSFEDRIYGYTF. In DNA form, the CDR3 reads TGTGCCAGCAGTTTCGAGGACAGAATTTATGGCTACACCTTC. The V and J genes are TRBV6-2 or TRBV6-3 and TRBJ1-2; D may be TRBD1 (6 bases). CDR1 is MNHEY, CDR2 SVGEGT, per germline. The CDR3 runs 14 residues. V was clipped by 4 bases and J by 5 bases, with 14 bases between them.

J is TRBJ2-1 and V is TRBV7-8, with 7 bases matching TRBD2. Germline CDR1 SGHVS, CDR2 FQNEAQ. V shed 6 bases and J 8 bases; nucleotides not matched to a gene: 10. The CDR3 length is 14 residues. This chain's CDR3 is CASREQAGTYEQFF. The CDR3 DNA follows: TGTGCCAGCAGAGAACAAGCGGGAACCTATGAGCAGTTCTTC. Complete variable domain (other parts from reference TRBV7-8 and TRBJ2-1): GAGVSQSPRYKVAKRGQDVALRCDPISGHVSLFWYQQALGQGPEFLTYFQNEAQLDKSGLPSDRFFAERPEGSVSTLKIQRTQQEDSAVYLCASREQAGTYEQFFGPGTRLTVL.

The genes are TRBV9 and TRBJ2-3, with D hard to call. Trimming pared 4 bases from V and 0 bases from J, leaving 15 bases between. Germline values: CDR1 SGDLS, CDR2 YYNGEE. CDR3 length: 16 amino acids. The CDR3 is CASSPGVWSSTDTQYF. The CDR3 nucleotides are TGTGCCAGCAGCCCTGGGGTGTGGTCTAGCACAGATACGCAGTATTTT.

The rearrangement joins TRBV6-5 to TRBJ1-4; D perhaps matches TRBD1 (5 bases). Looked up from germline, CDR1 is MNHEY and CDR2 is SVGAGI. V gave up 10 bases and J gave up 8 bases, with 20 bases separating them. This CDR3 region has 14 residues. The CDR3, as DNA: TGTGCCACCAACCCGGCGGGGGGAGGAGAAAAACTGTTTTTT. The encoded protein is CATNPAGGGEKLFF.

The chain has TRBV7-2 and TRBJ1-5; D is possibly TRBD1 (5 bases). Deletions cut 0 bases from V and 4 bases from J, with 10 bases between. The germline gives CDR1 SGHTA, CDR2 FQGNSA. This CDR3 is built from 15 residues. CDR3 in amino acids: CASSLAQQANQPQHF. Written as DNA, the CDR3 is TGTGCCAGCAGCTTAGCGCAACAGGCTAATCAGCCCCAGCATTTT.

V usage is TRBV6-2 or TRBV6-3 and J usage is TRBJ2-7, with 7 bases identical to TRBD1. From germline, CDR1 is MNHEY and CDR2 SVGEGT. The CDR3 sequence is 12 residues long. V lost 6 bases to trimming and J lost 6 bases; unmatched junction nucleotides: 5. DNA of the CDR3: TGTGCCAGCAGCCAGACAGGGCCCGAGCAGTACTTC. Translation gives CASSQTGPEQYF.

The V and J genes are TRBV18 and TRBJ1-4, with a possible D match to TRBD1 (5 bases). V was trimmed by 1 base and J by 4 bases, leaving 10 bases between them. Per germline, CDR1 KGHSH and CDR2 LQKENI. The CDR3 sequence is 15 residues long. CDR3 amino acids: CASSPQDRFNEKLFF. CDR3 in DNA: TGTGCCAGCTCACCACAAGACAGATTTAATGAAAAACTGTTTTTT.

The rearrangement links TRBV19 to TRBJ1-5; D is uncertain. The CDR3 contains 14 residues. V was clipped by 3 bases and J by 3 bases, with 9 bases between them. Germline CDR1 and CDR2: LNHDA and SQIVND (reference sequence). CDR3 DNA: TGTGCCAGTAGTATTAGGGTCCTCAATCAGCCCCAGCATTTT. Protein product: CASSIRVLNQPQHF.